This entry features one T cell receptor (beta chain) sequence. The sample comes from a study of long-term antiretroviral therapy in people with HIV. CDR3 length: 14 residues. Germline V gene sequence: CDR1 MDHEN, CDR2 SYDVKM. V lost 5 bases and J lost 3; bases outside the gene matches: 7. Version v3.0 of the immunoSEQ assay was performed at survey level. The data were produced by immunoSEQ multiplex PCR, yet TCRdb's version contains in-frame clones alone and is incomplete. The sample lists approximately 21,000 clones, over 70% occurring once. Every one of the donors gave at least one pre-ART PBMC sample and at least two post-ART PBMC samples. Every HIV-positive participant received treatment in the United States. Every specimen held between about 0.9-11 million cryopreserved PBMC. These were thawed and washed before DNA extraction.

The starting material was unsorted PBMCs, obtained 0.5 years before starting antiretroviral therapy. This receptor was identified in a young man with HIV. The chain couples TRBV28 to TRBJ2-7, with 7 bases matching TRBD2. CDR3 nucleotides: TGTGCCAGCAGTCCCGGAGGGAGGGACTACGAGCAGTACTTC. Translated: CASSPGGRDYEQYF.